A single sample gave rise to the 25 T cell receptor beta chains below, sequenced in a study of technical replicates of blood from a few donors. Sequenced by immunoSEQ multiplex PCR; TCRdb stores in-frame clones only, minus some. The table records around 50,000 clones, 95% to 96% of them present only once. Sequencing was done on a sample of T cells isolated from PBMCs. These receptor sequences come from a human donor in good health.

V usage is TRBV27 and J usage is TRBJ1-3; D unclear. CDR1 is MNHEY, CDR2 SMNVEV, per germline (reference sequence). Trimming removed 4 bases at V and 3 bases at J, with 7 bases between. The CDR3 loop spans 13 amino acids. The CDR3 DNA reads TGTGCCAGCAGTTGGGGAGTTGGAAACACCATATATTTT. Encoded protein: CASSWGVGNTIYF.

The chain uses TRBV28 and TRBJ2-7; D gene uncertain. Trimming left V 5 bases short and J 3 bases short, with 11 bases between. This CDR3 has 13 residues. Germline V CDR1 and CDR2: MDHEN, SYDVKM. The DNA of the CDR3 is TGTGCCAGCAGTCCAGGTCCGGACTACGAGCAGTACTTC. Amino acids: CASSPGPDYEQYF.

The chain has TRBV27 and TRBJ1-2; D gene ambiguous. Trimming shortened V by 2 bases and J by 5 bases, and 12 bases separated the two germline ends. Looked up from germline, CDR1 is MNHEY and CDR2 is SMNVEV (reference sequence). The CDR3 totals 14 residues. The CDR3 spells CASSLGGNQYGYTF. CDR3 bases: TGTGCCAGCAGTTTAGGCGGCAATCAATATGGCTACACCTTC.

The CDR3 loop reads CAWTQGTGELFF. Written as DNA, the CDR3 is TGTGCCTGGACCCAGGGGACCGGGGAGCTGTTTTTT. V usage is TRBV30 and J usage is TRBJ2-2, with D possibly TRBD1 on 6 matching bases. From germline, CDR1 is GTSNPN and CDR2 SVGIG (reference sequence). CDR3 length: 12 amino acids. V lost 4 bases, J lost 5 bases, and 8 bases lay in between.

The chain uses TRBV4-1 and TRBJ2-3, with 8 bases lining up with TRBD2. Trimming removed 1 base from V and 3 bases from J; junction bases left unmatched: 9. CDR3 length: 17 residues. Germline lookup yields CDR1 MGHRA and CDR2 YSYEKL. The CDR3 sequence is CASSQVAGGRITDTQYF. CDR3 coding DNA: TGCGCCAGCAGCCAAGTGGCGGGAGGTAGGATAACAGATACGCAGTATTTT.

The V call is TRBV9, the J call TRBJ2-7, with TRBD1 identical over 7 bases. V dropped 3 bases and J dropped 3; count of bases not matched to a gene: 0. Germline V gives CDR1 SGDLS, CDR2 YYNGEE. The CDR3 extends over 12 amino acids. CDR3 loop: CASSGTGYEQYF. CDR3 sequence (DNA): TGTGCCAGCAGCGGGACAGGCTACGAGCAGTACTTC.

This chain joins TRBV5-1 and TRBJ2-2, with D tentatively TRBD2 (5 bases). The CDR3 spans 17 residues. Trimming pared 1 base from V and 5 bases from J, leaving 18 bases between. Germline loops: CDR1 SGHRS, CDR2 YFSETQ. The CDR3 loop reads CASSLNRPLRTTGELFF. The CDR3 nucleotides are TGCGCCAGCAGCTTGAACAGACCCTTAAGGACTACCGGGGAGCTGTTTTTT.

CDR3 sequence reads: CASGGLAGAPYEQYF. The CDR3, as DNA: TGTGCCAGCGGGGGACTAGCGGGAGCCCCCTACGAGCAGTACTTC. This rearrangement joins TRBV2 to TRBJ2-7; 14 bases align to TRBD2. Losses at the gene ends were 8 bases for V and 2 bases for J; bases not matched to a gene: 5. CDR1 and CDR2 from the germline V gene are SNHLY and FYNNEI. The CDR3 contains 15 residues.

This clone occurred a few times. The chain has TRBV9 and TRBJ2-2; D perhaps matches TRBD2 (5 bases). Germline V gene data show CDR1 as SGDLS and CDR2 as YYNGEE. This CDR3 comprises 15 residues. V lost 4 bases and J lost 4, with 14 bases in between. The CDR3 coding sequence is TGTGCCAGCAGCTCCTGGGAGTCCAGCACCGGGGAGCTGTTTTTT. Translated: CASSSWESSTGELFF.

The CDR3, as DNA: TGTGCCAGCAGCTTAACGCGCGGGCGTACCACCAAGCAGTACTTC. Translated: CASSLTRGRTTKQYF. This chain joins TRBV7-2 and TRBJ2-7, with TRBD2 as a possible D gene (5 bases). Trimming took off 2 bases at V and 8 bases at J, with 19 bases between the two ends. Germline assignment: CDR1 SGHTA and CDR2 FQGNSA. This CDR3 has 15 residues. The whole variable domain, filled in from reference TRBV7-2 and TRBJ2-7, reads GAGVSQSPSNKVTEKGKDVELRCDPISGHTALYWYRQSLGQGLEFLIYFQGNSAPDKSGLPSDRFSAERTGGSVSTLTIQRTQQEDSAVYLCASSLTRGRTTKQYFGPGTRLTVT.

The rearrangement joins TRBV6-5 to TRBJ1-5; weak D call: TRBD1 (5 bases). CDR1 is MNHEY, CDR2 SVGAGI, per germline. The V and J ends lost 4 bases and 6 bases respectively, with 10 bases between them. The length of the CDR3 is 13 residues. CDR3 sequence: CASSFSGVQPQHF. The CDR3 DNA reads TGTGCCAGCAGTTTTTCGGGGGTTCAGCCCCAGCATTTT.

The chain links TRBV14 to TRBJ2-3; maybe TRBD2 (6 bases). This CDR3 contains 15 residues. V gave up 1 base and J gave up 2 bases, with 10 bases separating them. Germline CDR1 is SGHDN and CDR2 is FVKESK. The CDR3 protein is CASSQGWRATDTQYF. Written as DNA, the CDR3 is TGTGCCAGCAGCCAAGGTTGGAGGGCCACAGATACGCAGTATTTT.

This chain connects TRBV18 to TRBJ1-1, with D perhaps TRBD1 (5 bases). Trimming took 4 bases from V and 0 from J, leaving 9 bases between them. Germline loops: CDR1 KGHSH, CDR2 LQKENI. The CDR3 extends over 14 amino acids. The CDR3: CASSQGLLNTEAFF. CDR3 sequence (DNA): TGTGCCAGCTCACAGGGGCTTCTGAACACTGAAGCTTTCTTT.

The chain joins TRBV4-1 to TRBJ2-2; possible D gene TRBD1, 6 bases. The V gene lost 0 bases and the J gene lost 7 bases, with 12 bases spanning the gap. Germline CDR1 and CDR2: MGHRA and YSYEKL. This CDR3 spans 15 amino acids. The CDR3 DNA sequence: TGCGCCAGCAGCCAAGACAGGGGATCGGGCGGGGAGCTGTTTTTT. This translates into CASSQDRGSGGELFF.

CDR3 sequence reads: CASSRGQGHTDTQYF. The DNA of the CDR3 is TGTGCCAGCTCCCGGGGACAGGGGCACACAGATACGCAGTATTTT. This chain uses TRBV18 with TRBJ2-3; 10 bases agree with TRBD1. The J segment lost 2 bases and the V segment lost 6 bases, leaving 5 bases of the junction unmatched. The CDR3 runs 15 residues. Germline CDR1 and CDR2: KGHSH and LQKENI. The complete variable domain, with remaining parts taken from reference TRBV18 and TRBJ2-3, reads NAGVMQNPRHLVRRRGQEARLRCSPMKGHSHVYWYRQLPEEGLKFMVYLQKENIIDESGMPKERFSAEFPKEGPSILRIQQVVRGDSAAYFCASSRGQGHTDTQYFGPGTRLTVL.

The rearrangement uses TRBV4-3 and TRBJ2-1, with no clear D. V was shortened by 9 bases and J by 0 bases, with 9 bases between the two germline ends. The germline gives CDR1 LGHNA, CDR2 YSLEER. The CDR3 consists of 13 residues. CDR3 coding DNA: TGCGCCAGTTCTCCGAGCTCCTACAATGAGCAGTTCTTC. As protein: CASSPSSYNEQFF.

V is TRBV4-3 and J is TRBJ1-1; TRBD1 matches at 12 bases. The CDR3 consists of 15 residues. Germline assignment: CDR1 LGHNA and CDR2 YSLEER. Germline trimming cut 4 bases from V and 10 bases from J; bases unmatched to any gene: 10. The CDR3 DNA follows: TGCGCCAGCAGCCTAACCCCGGGACAGGGGGCTACAGCTTTCTTT. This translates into CASSLTPGQGATAFF.

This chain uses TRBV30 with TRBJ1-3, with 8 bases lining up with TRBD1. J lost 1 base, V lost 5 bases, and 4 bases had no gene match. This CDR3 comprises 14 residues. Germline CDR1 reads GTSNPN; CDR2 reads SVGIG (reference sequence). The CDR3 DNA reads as TGTGCCTGGGGGCAGGGGGCTTCTGGAAACACCATATATTTT. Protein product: CAWGQGASGNTIYF.

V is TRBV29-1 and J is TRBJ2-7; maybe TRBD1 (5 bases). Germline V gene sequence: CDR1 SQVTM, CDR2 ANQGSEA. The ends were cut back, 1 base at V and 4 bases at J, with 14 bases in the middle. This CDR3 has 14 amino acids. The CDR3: CSVEVGLDSYEQYF. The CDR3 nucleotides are TGCAGCGTTGAAGTGGGGCTAGACAGTTACGAGCAGTACTTC.

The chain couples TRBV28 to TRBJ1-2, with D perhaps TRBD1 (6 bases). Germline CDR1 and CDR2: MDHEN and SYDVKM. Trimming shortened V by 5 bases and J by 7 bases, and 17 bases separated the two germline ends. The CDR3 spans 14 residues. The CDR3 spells CASSAPGTSRGYTF. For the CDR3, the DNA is TGTGCCAGCAGTGCCCCCGGGACATCCCGTGGCTACACCTTC.

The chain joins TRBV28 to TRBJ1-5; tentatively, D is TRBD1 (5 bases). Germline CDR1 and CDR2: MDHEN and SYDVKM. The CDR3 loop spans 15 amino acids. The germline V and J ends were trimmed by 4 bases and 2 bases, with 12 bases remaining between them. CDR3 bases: TGTGCCAGCAGTTCTTGGGGGGAAGGCAATCAGCCCCAGCATTTT. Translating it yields CASSSWGEGNQPQHF.

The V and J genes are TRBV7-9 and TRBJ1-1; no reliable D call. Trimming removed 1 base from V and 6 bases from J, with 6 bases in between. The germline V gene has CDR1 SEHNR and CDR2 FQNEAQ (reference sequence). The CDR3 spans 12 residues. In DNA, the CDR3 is TGTGCCAGCAGCTTAGTTCGGGCTGAAGCTTTCTTT. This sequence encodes CASSLVRAEAFF.

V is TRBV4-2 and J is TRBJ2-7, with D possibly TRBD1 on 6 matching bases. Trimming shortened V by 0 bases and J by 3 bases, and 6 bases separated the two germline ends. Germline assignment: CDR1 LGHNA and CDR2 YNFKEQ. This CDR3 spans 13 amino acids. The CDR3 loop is CASSQDRGYEQYF. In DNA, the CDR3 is TGTGCCAGCAGCCAAGACAGGGGCTACGAGCAGTACTTC.

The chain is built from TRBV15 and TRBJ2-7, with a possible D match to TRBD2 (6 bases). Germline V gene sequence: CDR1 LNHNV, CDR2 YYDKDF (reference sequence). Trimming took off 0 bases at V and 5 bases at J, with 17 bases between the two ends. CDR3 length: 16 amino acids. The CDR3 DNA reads TGTGCCACCAGCAGAGATTGGGGGGAGAAGGCCCACGAGCAGTACTTC. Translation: CATSRDWGEKAHEQYF.

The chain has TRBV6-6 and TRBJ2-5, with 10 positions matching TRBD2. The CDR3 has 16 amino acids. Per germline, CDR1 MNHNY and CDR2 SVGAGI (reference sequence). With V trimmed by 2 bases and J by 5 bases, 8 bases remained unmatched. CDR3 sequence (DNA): TGTGCCAGCAGTTACCGGTCTAGCGGGAGAATGGAGACCCAGTACTTC. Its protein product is CASSYRSSGRMETQYF.